This entry lists 32 T cell receptor beta chains sequenced from one sample in a study of beta chain features in type 1 diabetes. The authors reverse transcribed all of the isolated RNA, so sequencing captured expressed TCRB transcripts. Only in-frame clones appear in the TCRdb table, and some are missing; sequencing was by immunoSEQ multiplex PCR. Of about 140,000 clones in the sample, roughly 10% were seen once. The specimen sequenced was central memory CD4+ T cells from blood. The receptors were gathered from a middle-aged woman in good health.

This clone was detected only a few times. The rearrangement joins TRBV6-6 to TRBJ2-1, with no clear D. Germline lookup yields CDR1 MNHNY and CDR2 SVGAGI (reference sequence). CDR3 length: 11 amino acids. Trimming cost V 5 bases and J 9 bases, with 8 bases left between them. The CDR3 protein is CASSPGSEQFF. CDR3 bases: TGTGCCAGCAGTCCTGGTAGTGAGCAGTTCTTC.

This clone was seen a few times. This sequence joins TRBV6-1 and TRBJ2-7; a weak D match, TRBD1 (5 bases). From germline, CDR1 is MNHNS and CDR2 SASEGT. This CDR3 region has 14 residues. Deletions cut 3 bases from V and 1 base from J, with 10 bases between. The CDR3 is CASSDRALSYEQYF. The CDR3, as DNA: TGTGCCAGCAGTGACAGGGCCTTATCCTACGAGCAGTACTTC.

The sample holds a few counts of this clone. The chain couples TRBV15 to TRBJ2-5, with D hard to call. This CDR3 has 14 amino acids. From germline, CDR1 is LNHNV and CDR2 YYDKDF (reference sequence). V was trimmed by 0 bases and J by 2 bases, leaving 7 bases between them. Here the CDR3 DNA reads TGTGCCACCAGCAGAGATGCCGGTCAAGAGACCCAGTACTTC. Translation: CATSRDAGQETQYF.

This clone was counted only a few times. One end of the junction is discordant with germline, which a read error may explain. The chain employs TRBV11-2 and TRBJ1-2, with TRBD1 matching 8 bases. The CDR3 has 13 residues. Germline V gives CDR1 SGHAT, CDR2 FQNNGV. Written as DNA, the CDR3 is TGTGCCAGCAGCGTAGACAGGGGCTATGGCTACACCTTC. Its translation is CASSVDRGYGYTF.

This clone occurred a few times. V usage is TRBV7-6 and J usage is TRBJ2-3, with a possible D match to TRBD2 (6 bases). V was pared by 6 bases and J by 5 bases, with 18 bases between. Germline CDR1 is SGHVS and CDR2 is FNYEAQ. The CDR3 runs to 15 residues. The CDR3 DNA sequence: TGTGCCAGCAGACTCCTGGCTAGCGCAAAAGATACGCAGTATTTT. This translates into CASRLLASAKDTQYF.

The rearrangement links TRBV27 to TRBJ2-7; possible D gene TRBD2, 5 bases. CDR1 and CDR2 from the germline V gene are MNHEY and SMNVEV (reference sequence). The CDR3 is 14 amino acids. V was cut by 6 bases and J by 2 bases, with 14 bases left in between. CDR3 DNA sequence: TGTGCCAGCAGGGACTTCGAAGGGACCTACGAGCAGTACTTC. This translates into CASRDFEGTYEQYF.

This clone was seen a handful of times. The V gene is TRBV7-2, the J gene TRBJ2-1; D not certain. CDR1 SGHTA and CDR2 FQGNSA come from the germline V gene. The V end lost 5 bases, the J end lost 7 bases, and 12 bases lay between the germline ends. The CDR3 spans 13 residues. In nucleotides, the CDR3 is TGTGCCAGCAGCCAGGTGCCTGATAATGAGCAGTTCTTC. Translation gives CASSQVPDNEQFF.

The chain employs TRBV5-1 and TRBJ2-3; the D gene is possibly TRBD2 (6 bases). V shed 2 bases and J shed 7 bases, with 20 bases lying between them. The CDR3 runs 16 residues. CDR1 is SGHRS and CDR2 is YFSETQ in the germline V gene. The CDR3 loop is CASSFTGTRSNHTQYF. The CDR3 DNA is TGCGCCAGCAGCTTCACCGGGACTCGCTCAAATCATACGCAGTATTTT.

In its sample, this clone was seen a few times. The chain links TRBV29-1 to TRBJ2-3, with 8 nucleotides matching TRBD2. With V trimmed by 7 bases and J by 0 bases, 6 bases remained unmatched. CDR3 length: 14 amino acids. Per the germline V gene, CDR1 is SQVTM and CDR2 is ANQGSEA. CDR3 nucleotides: TGCAGCGCCCCGCGCGGGGGGAGCACAGATACGCAGTATTTT. Translated: CSAPRGGSTDTQYF.

Only a few counts were recorded for this clone. The CDR3, as DNA: TGTGCCAGTGGGCGGGAGAGTTACGAGCAGTACTTC. Translating gives CASGRESYEQYF. The V and J genes are TRBV6-5 and TRBJ2-7, with 7 bases fitting TRBD2. The germline CDR1 and CDR2 sequences are MNHEY and SVGAGI. This CDR3 spans 12 amino acids. The V segment lost 9 bases and the J segment 4 bases; nucleotides outside the gene matches: 6.

This clone came up a few times. The chain has TRBV14 and TRBJ2-1, with D perhaps matching TRBD2 (7 bases). Trimming removed 4 bases from V and 8 bases from J, with 27 bases in between. This CDR3 contains 18 residues. The germline CDR1 and CDR2 sequences are SGHDN and FVKESK. The CDR3 nucleotides are TGTGCCAGCAGCCCTTCTCCCGGCCGGCGTGGGGGGGCCCATGAGCAGTTCTTC. Translating it yields CASSPSPGRRGGAHEQFF.

V is TRBV6-6 and J is TRBJ2-7; tentatively, D is TRBD2 (6 bases). The germline V gene encodes CDR1 MNHNY and CDR2 SVGAGI (reference sequence). V lost 2 bases to trimming and J lost 5 bases, with 7 bases between them. The CDR3 loop spans 12 amino acids. CDR3 bases: TGTGCCAGCAGTTACGGGGAGGACGAGCAGTACTTC. Protein sequence: CASSYGEDEQYF.

This sequence joins TRBV6-6 and TRBJ1-1, with TRBD1 as a possible D gene (5 bases). Trimming pared 7 bases from V and 3 bases from J, leaving 12 bases between. From germline, CDR1 is MNHNY and CDR2 SVGAGI (reference sequence). The CDR3 length is 13 residues. CDR3 nucleotide sequence: TGTGCCAGCACCCGGGGGAGGGACACTGAAGCTTTCTTT. It specifies CASTRGRDTEAFF.

The table lists this clone with a few counts. The chain links TRBV9 to TRBJ2-3, with 13 bases matching TRBD2. Germline CDR1 reads SGDLS; CDR2 reads YYNGEE. CDR3 length: 18 amino acids. The trim removed 4 bases at V and 2 bases at J, leaving 10 bases unmatched. For the CDR3, the DNA is TGTGCCAGCAGCACCCGGGGACTAGCGGGGCCCAACACAGATACGCAGTATTTT. The encoded protein is CASSTRGLAGPNTDTQYF. The whole variable domain, filled in from reference TRBV9 and TRBJ2-3, reads DSGVTQTPKHLITATGQRVTLRCSPRSGDLSVYWYQQSLDQGLQFLIQYYNGEERAKGNILERFSAQQFPDLHSELNLSSLELGDSALYFCASSTRGLAGPNTDTQYFGPGTRLTVL.

The chain carries TRBV2 and TRBJ1-2, with a possible D match to TRBD1 (5 bases). Trimming took off 2 bases at V and 5 bases at J, with 6 bases between the two ends. This CDR3 is built from 12 residues. Germline CDR1 reads SNHLY; CDR2 reads FYNNEI. CDR3 sequence (DNA): TGTGCCAGCAGTGAATCAGGGTATGGCTACACCTTC. It is translated as CASSESGYGYTF.

This chain connects TRBV5-4 to TRBJ1-2; 7 positions agree with TRBD1. The CDR3 is 13 residues long. CDR1 SGHNT and CDR2 YYREEE come from the germline V gene (reference sequence). V trimming: 4 bases; J trimming: 4 bases; junction bases outside the gene matches: 4. The CDR3 here is CASSPTGVYGYTF. The CDR3 coding sequence is TGTGCCAGCAGCCCCACAGGGGTCTATGGCTACACCTTC.

This clone was detected a few times. The genes are TRBV6-1 and TRBJ2-3; no definite D call. Trimming removed 7 bases at V and 3 bases at J, with 17 bases between. Germline V gene sequence: CDR1 MNHNS, CDR2 SASEGT. The CDR3 has 15 residues. CDR3 loop: CASIKFGSATDTQYF. The CDR3 DNA sequence: TGTGCCAGCATCAAGTTCGGGTCAGCTACAGATACGCAGTATTTT.

J is TRBJ1-5 and V is TRBV18; 8 bases fit TRBD1. In germline, CDR1 is KGHSH, CDR2 LQKENI. The CDR3 has 14 residues. V was pared by 3 bases and J by 6 bases, with 4 bases of the junction left unmatched. The CDR3, as DNA: TGTGCCAGCTCACCCGGACAGGGCACTCAGCCCCAGCATTTT. Its protein is CASSPGQGTQPQHF.

The V call is TRBV25-1, the J call TRBJ2-5; 11 nucleotides match TRBD2. The germline CDR1 and CDR2 sequences are MGHDK and SYGVNS. CDR3 length equals 18 residues. The V gene end was trimmed by 2 bases and the J gene end by 5 bases; junction bases not matched to a gene: 13. CDR3 DNA: TGTGCCAGCAGTGAAGTGGGGACTAGCGGATCCGTCAGGGAGACCCAGTACTTC. The encoded protein is CASSEVGTSGSVRETQYF.

This clone has a handful of counts. CDR3 in amino acids: CAISESTGTTDTQYF. CDR3 in DNA: TGTGCCATCAGTGAGTCGACAGGTACCACAGATACGCAGTATTTT. The rearrangement links TRBV10-3 to TRBJ2-3; a weak D match, TRBD1 (6 bases). V was pared by 0 bases and J by 2 bases, with 9 bases between. This CDR3 comprises 15 residues. Germline V gene lookup returns CDR1 ENHRY and CDR2 SYGVKD.

This clone was counted a few times. CDR3 coding DNA: TGTGCCAGCAGCTTCCCTAGCGGGGGGGCCGGTGAGACCCAGTACTTC. Protein product: CASSFPSGGAGETQYF. The V call is TRBV7-2, the J call TRBJ2-5; 12 bases are shared with TRBD2. The CDR3 is 16 residues long. Germline V gene data show CDR1 as SGHTA and CDR2 as FQGNSA. V lost 3 bases and J lost 5; bases outside the gene matches: 7.

In its sample, this clone was seen a few times. J is TRBJ1-2 and V is TRBV12-5; D unresolved. Germline V gene data show CDR1 as LGHNT and CDR2 as FRNRAP. The CDR3 spans 11 residues. Trimming left V 1 base short and J 8 bases short, with 5 bases between. CDR3 amino acids: CASGLELGYTF. The CDR3 bases are TGTGCTAGTGGTTTGGAGCTGGGCTACACCTTC.

The chain is built from TRBV5-1 and TRBJ1-5, with D perhaps matching TRBD1 (5 bases). This CDR3 comprises 14 residues. Germline CDR1 is SGHRS and CDR2 is YFSETQ. V lost 5 bases and J 0 bases, leaving 9 bases between the germline ends. Here the CDR3 DNA reads TGCGCCAGCAGGGAGACAGATAGCAATCAGCCCCAGCATTTT. It translates to CASRETDSNQPQHF.

This clone has only a few counts. V usage is TRBV7-2 and J usage is TRBJ2-7; no clear D gene. Trimming cost V 0 bases and J 3 bases, with 15 bases left between them. CDR1 is SGHTA, CDR2 FQGNSA, per germline. The CDR3 loop spans 16 amino acids. The CDR3: CASSLAGVVELYEQYF. The CDR3 DNA reads as TGTGCCAGCAGCTTAGCCGGAGTCGTGGAGCTCTACGAGCAGTACTTC.

The chain has TRBV2 and TRBJ1-5; unclear D gene. Germline loops: CDR1 SNHLY, CDR2 FYNNEI. V dropped 4 bases and J dropped 4 bases, with 8 bases sitting between them. The CDR3 totals 13 residues. CDR3 in DNA: TGTGCCAGCAGTGTGGCGGGAAATCAGCCCCAGCATTTT. Translation gives CASSVAGNQPQHF.

This clone was counted ten times or more. The V call is TRBV13, the J call TRBJ2-1; D gene uncertain. This CDR3 is 12 amino acids long. Germline CDR1 reads PRHDT; CDR2 reads FYEKMQ (reference sequence). V lost 5 bases, J lost 5 bases, and 7 bases lay in between. CDR3 nucleotides: TGTGCCAGCAGCCGGGTCGACAATGAGCAGTTCTTC. Amino acids: CASSRVDNEQFF.

In this sample, this clone turned up a few times. V and J are TRBV21-1 and TRBJ1-1. TRBV21-1 counts as a pseudogene. This CDR3 contains 12 residues. The CDR3 region is CASATDGAEAFF. The CDR3 coding sequence is TGTGCCAGCGCCACGGACGGGGCTGAAGCTTTCTTT.

This clone was observed a handful of times. This chain uses TRBV7-2 with TRBJ1-3; weak D call: TRBD1 (5 bases). Trimming left V 0 bases short and J 2 bases short, with 14 bases between. This CDR3 is built from 17 residues. The V gene's germline CDR1 is SGHTA and CDR2 FQGNSA. CDR3 nucleotide sequence: TGTGCCAGCAGCTTAGCCCGACGAGTAGGGGCTGGAAACACCATATATTTT. Amino acid sequence: CASSLARRVGAGNTIYF.

The rearrangement links TRBV27 to TRBJ1-2; D remains unclear. Germline V gene data show CDR1 as MNHEY and CDR2 as SMNVEV (reference sequence). The germline V and J ends were trimmed by 2 bases and 8 bases, with 18 bases remaining between them. The length of the CDR3 is 15 residues. CDR3 coding DNA: TGTGCCAGCAGTTTAGATCCCGCCGGAGTTGTCGGCTACACCTTC. Amino acids: CASSLDPAGVVGYTF.

V usage is TRBV10-2 and J usage is TRBJ1-1; TRBD1 is a possible D gene (5 bases). This CDR3 has 13 residues. V was shortened by 7 bases and J by 1 base, with 10 bases between the two germline ends. Germline CDR1 is WSHSY and CDR2 is SAAADI. The CDR3 DNA is TGCGCCAGCATTAGACAGTCGAACACTGAAGCTTTCTTT. It yields the protein CASIRQSNTEAFF.

This clone appeared a few times. This sequence joins TRBV18 and TRBJ2-1; possibly TRBD2 for D (6 bases). V lost 1 base and J lost 6, with 10 bases in between. This CDR3 is built from 14 residues. Germline CDR1 and CDR2: KGHSH and LQKENI. The CDR3 coding sequence is TGTGCCAGCTCACCACTCCAGGAGGGCAATGAGCAGTTCTTC. This translates into CASSPLQEGNEQFF.

The chain carries TRBV4-1 and TRBJ2-7, with D tentatively TRBD1 (5 bases). The V and J ends lost 0 bases and 2 bases respectively, with 17 bases between them. Germline V CDR1 and CDR2: MGHRA, YSYEKL. The CDR3 covers 17 residues. For the CDR3, the DNA is TGCGCCAGCAGCCAAGATCAGTTGACAGATAGGGCCTACGAGCAGTACTTC. Encoded protein: CASSQDQLTDRAYEQYF.